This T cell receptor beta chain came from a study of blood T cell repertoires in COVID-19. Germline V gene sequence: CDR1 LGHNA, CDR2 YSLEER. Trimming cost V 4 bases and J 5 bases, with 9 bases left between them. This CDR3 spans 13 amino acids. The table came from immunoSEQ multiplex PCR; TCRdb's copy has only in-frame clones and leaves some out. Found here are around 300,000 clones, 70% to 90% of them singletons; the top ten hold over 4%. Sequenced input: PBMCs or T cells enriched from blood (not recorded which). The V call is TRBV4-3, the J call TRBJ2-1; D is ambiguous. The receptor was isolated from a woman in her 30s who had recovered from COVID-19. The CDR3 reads CASSPLPDNEQFF. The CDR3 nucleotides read TGCGCCAGCAGCCCCCTCCCGGACAATGAGCAGTTCTTC.